This TCR beta chain is from a study of cytomegalovirus exposure and HLA in healthy donors. Overall study results and limits: What a later analysis reportedly showed was that an Asian-associated ancestry cluster had fewer N-insertions than the approximately 670-donor mean.

The PCR was carried out with 60 Vbeta primers and 13 Jbeta primers. This table comes from immunoSEQ multiplex PCR, and its TCRdb copy is limited to in-frame clones, with some not included. Here the sample spans about 120,000 clones, approximately 75% being singletons. The CDR3 has 13 residues. CDR1 and CDR2 (germline): WSHSY, SAAADI. Trimming left V 3 bases short and J 0 bases short, with 5 bases between. Sampled while nominally healthy, donors likely had unrecorded immune exposures. This clone was counted only a few times. The antigen is not known. The genes are TRBV10-2 and TRBJ1-2; D unresolved. The sequenced sample consisted of PBMCs. This clonotype was obtained from a man aged 40-50 years in good health and CMV-seronegative. CDR3 loop: CASSDQANYGYTF. The CDR3 nucleotides are TGCGCCAGCAGTGATCAGGCTAACTATGGCTACACCTTC.